Sequencing of this T cell receptor beta chain was carried out in a study of CD8 T cells in ankylosing spondylitis. TCRdb ran MiXCR on the 5' RACE reads and lists one entry per CDR3 protein. The sample includes more than 150,000 distinct CDR3 sequences, around 13% of them seen just once. V dropped 1 base and J dropped 5 bases, with 20 bases sitting between them. Germline CDR1 reads MGHRA; CDR2 reads YSYEKL. The CDR3 is made up of 17 amino acids. Specimen: blood, either unsorted or a sorted T cell fraction (not recorded which). The V call is TRBV4-1, the J call TRBJ1-2; a possible D gene is TRBD1 (6 bases). This TCR derives from a male donor with ankylosing spondylitis or in good health (not recorded which). For the CDR3, the DNA is TGCGCCAGCAGCCAAGTCCTCCTCAGGACAGAACCTTATGGCTACACCTTC. Its protein is CASSQVLLRTEPYGYTF.